This section outlines one T cell receptor (beta chain) sequence together with its context. Its matching antigen is unknown. Repertoires were generated with immunoSEQ multiplex PCR, while TCRdb's copy carries only in-frame clones and drops some. The sample includes 80,000 to 100,000 clones, around 88% of them seen just once. This entry comes from a study of T cell responses to AZD1222 COVID-19 vaccine. Points from the study as a whole: The study identified only 6 or 7 AZD1222 recipients as seropositive at baseline.

Some second doses came at about 4 weeks and others at about 12 weeks; these were pooled. Germline lookup yields CDR1 SGHAT and CDR2 FQNNGV. CDR3 length equals 14 residues. Trimming took 5 bases from V and 8 from J, leaving 15 bases between them. This chain connects TRBV11-2 to TRBJ1-4, with D hard to call. Sequences were derived from peripheral blood, sampled 28 days after the second AZD1222 dose. The receptor was isolated from an adult who received the AZD1222 COVID-19 vaccine. CDR3 loop: CASSPGLGDEKLFF. The CDR3 DNA reads as TGTGCCAGCAGCCCGGGGTTAGGAGACGAAAAACTGTTTTTT.